The 30 T cell receptor beta chains reported below all come from one sample, sequenced in a study of spatial heterogeneity in lung cancer. Broader study findings: Higher tumor mutation counts went along with higher counts of expanded intratumoral alpha and beta TCRs.

These receptors are not linked to any known antigen. TCRdb redid the calling of the 5' RACE reads with MiXCR, one entry per CDR3 protein. The table records roughly 9,800 distinct CDR3 sequences, approximately 53% of them present only once. Stated time point: sample taken at primary tumor resection. The source was lung tumor tissue, collected at surgery. The source is a female donor with early-stage non-small cell lung cancer.

Worth noting for this clonotype: Found in a library prepared for alpha chains, this beta chain is an off-target read, and its abundance has little meaning. This sequence joins TRBV2 and TRBJ2-1; D possibly corresponds to TRBD2 (7 bases). Trimming pared 7 bases from V and 7 bases from J, leaving 14 bases between. The CDR3 is 13 amino acids. CDR1 SNHLY and CDR2 FYNNEI come from the germline V gene. The CDR3 loop is CASNLQGGNEQFF. The CDR3 DNA sequence: TGTGCCAGCAACTTACAGGGAGGGAATGAGCAGTTCTTC. The full variable domain, rest sourced from reference TRBV2 and TRBJ2-1, is EPEVTQTPSHQVTQMGQEVILRCVPISNHLYFYWYRQILGQKVEFLVSFYNNEISEKSEIFDDQFSVERPDGSNFTLKIRSTKLEDSAMYFCASNLQGGNEQFFGPGTRLTVL.

Worth noting for this clonotype: Since it is a stray read in a library aimed at alpha chains, this beta chain has a size that is not meaningful. The gene calls are TRBV7-9 and TRBJ2-7; 8 bases agree with TRBD1. The CDR3 totals 14 residues. The V segment lost 5 bases and the J segment 2 bases; nucleotides outside the gene matches: 5. The germline CDR1 and CDR2 sequences are SEHNR and FQNEAQ (reference sequence). CDR3 loop: CASSRTGFTYEQYF. In DNA, the CDR3 is TGTGCCAGCAGCCGGACAGGGTTTACCTACGAGCAGTACTTC.

Details on this clonotype: Little can be read into the size of this beta chain, an off-target read in a library designed for alpha chains. V and J are TRBV6-5 and TRBJ2-1; a possible D gene is TRBD1 (6 bases). The germline CDR1 and CDR2 sequences are MNHEY and SVGAGI. The CDR3 spans 14 residues. Trimming removed 7 bases at V and 5 bases at J, with 15 bases between. Here the CDR3 reads CASTGQSPNNEQFF. Written as DNA, the CDR3 is TGTGCCAGCACCGGACAGTCCCCTAACAATGAGCAGTTCTTC.

On this clonotype itself: This beta chain represents an off-target read in a library built for alpha chains; its size is of limited meaning. J is TRBJ1-6 and V is TRBV5-5; tentative D call: TRBD1 (6 bases). The CDR3 is 16 residues long. CDR1 is SGHKS and CDR2 is YYEKEE in the germline V gene (reference sequence). Trimming took 2 bases from V and 10 from J, leaving 19 bases between them. The CDR3 nucleotides are TGTGCCAGCAGCTTACAAACAGGGAGCCTGAGATCACCCCTCCACTTT. Translated: CASSLQTGSLRSPLHF.

Worth noting for this clonotype: This beta chain appears as a stray read in a library generated for alpha chains; its size is not informative. The gene calls are TRBV7-9 and TRBJ2-6, with D unresolved. There are 17 residues in the CDR3. The V gene's germline CDR1 is SEHNR and CDR2 FQNEAQ (reference sequence). Trimming shortened V by 2 bases and J by 3 bases, and 14 bases separated the two germline ends. The chain's CDR3 is CASSLWSQKSGANVLTF. The CDR3 nucleotides read TGTGCCAGCAGCTTATGGTCGCAAAAGAGTGGGGCCAACGTCCTGACTTTC. The full variable domain, completed using reference TRBV7-9 and TRBJ2-6, is DTGVSQNPRHKITKRGQNVTFRCDPISEHNRLYWYRQTLGQGPEFLTYFQNEAQLEKSRLLSDRFSAERPKGSFSTLEIQRTEQGDSAMYLCASSLWSQKSGANVLTFGAGSRLTVL.

About this clonotype: A library prepared for alpha chains yielded this beta chain as an off-target read; its size is of little meaning. The CDR3 bases are TGTGCCAGCTCTCCCGTCTCGTTCGTCATGAACACTGAAGCTTTCTTT. Its protein is CASSPVSFVMNTEAFF. The chain uses TRBV28 and TRBJ1-1, with D unclear. Trimming cost V 8 bases and J 0 bases, with 19 bases left between them. Germline CDR1 MDHEN, CDR2 SYDVKM. The CDR3 has 16 residues.

As regards this clonotype: This beta chain lies outside the target of a library built for alpha chains; its clone size means little. The chain employs TRBV7-2 and TRBJ2-3; D is undetermined. This CDR3 region has 15 residues. In germline, CDR1 is SGHTA, CDR2 FQGNSA. Between the trimmed V and J ends, which lost 1 base and 7 bases, there was a span of 15 bases. The CDR3 here is CASSLGMGDWHTQYF. In DNA, the CDR3 is TGTGCCAGCAGCTTAGGGATGGGTGACTGGCATACGCAGTATTTT.

Regarding this clonotype: A library prepared for alpha chains yielded this beta chain as an off-target read; its size is of little meaning. The rearrangement links TRBV28 to TRBJ1-1; D is unclear. The CDR3 sequence is 20 residues long. V lost 1 base and J 1 base, leaving 25 bases between the germline ends. Germline values: CDR1 MDHEN, CDR2 SYDVKM. The CDR3 loop reads CASSLYPAVAIVQPNTEAFF. Here the CDR3 DNA reads TGTGCCAGCAGTTTATATCCCGCCGTGGCGATCGTACAGCCGAACACTGAAGCTTTCTTT. The entire variable domain, with the rest obtained from reference TRBV28 and TRBJ1-1, is as follows: DVKVTQSSRYLVKRTGEKVFLECVQDMDHENMFWYRQDPGLGLRLIYFSYDVKMKEKGDIPEGYSVSREKKERFSLILESASTNQTSMYLCASSLYPAVAIVQPNTEAFFGQGTRLTVV.

Points on this clonotype: The library was designed around alpha chains, so this beta chain is a stray read whose abundance carries little weight. The J gene is TRBJ1-5, the V gene TRBV12-3 or TRBV12-4, with D uncertain. V shed 1 base and J shed 2 bases, with 9 bases lying between them. The CDR3 totals 15 residues. The CDR3 spells CASSLDGDGNQPQHF. The CDR3 DNA sequence: TGTGCCAGCAGTTTAGACGGGGATGGCAATCAGCCCCAGCATTTT.

The count of this clonotype is one. Found in a library prepared for alpha chains, this beta chain is an off-target read, and its abundance has little meaning. This chain uses TRBV7-9 with TRBJ1-1, with D unresolved. Germline V gene lookup returns CDR1 SEHNR and CDR2 FQNEAQ (reference sequence). Trimming took off 3 bases at V and 10 bases at J, with 15 bases between the two ends. The CDR3 totals 13 residues. In nucleotides, the CDR3 is TGTGCCAGCAGCTTGGGCCCGCGGAGTGCAGCTTTCTTT. Amino acid sequence: CASSLGPRSAAFF.

Remarks on this clonotype: This beta chain is an unintended read in a library built for alpha chains; its size means little. This chain uses TRBV4-1 with TRBJ2-6; the D is unclear. CDR3 length: 16 amino acids. Deletions cut 1 base from V and 0 bases from J, with 7 bases between. Germline lookup yields CDR1 MGHRA and CDR2 YSYEKL. CDR3 sequence (DNA): TGCGCCAGCAGCCAAGGGAAAAACTCTGGGGCCAACGTCCTGACTTTC. It is translated as CASSQGKNSGANVLTF.

This clonotype was found once. A library made for alpha chains picked up this beta chain off target, so its size means little. This chain joins TRBV20-1 and TRBJ2-1; 12 nucleotides agree with TRBD2. Germline V gives CDR1 DFQATT, CDR2 SNEGSKA (reference sequence). The CDR3 totals 16 residues. V lost 0 bases, J lost 7 bases, and 7 bases stayed unmatched. CDR3: CSARDRLAGVWNEQFF. Here the CDR3 DNA reads TGCAGTGCTAGAGACCGACTAGCGGGGGTATGGAATGAGCAGTTCTTC.

About this clonotype: The size of this beta chain means little, since it is a stray read in a library made for alpha chains. This chain uses TRBV7-2 with TRBJ2-5; D may match TRBD1 or TRBD2 (5 bases each). The germline V gene has CDR1 SGHTA and CDR2 FQGNSA. The CDR3 consists of 15 residues. V was shortened by 5 bases and J by 3 bases, with 16 bases between the two germline ends. The CDR3 reads CASSLGQGVKETQYF. As DNA, the CDR3 is TGTGCCAGCAGCCTAGGGCAGGGAGTGAAAGAGACCCAGTACTTC.

A few counts support this clonotype. This beta chain is an unintended read in a library built for alpha chains; its size means little. The chain links TRBV5-5 to TRBJ2-7, with 10 bases fitting TRBD1. V was clipped by 5 bases and J by 3 bases; unmatched bases: 11. Germline CDR1 and CDR2: SGHKS and YYEKEE (reference sequence). The CDR3 runs 16 residues. CDR3 sequence: CASRAPPGTGDYEQYF. CDR3 coding DNA: TGTGCCAGCAGAGCCCCGCCCGGGACAGGGGACTACGAGCAGTACTTC.

About this clonotype: Since it is a stray read in a library aimed at alpha chains, this beta chain has a size that is not meaningful. The chain joins TRBV18 to TRBJ2-4, with TRBD1 as a possible D gene (5 bases). Germline-derived CDR1 and CDR2 are KGHSH and LQKENI. Trimming shortened V by 2 bases and J by 5 bases, and 13 bases separated the two germline ends. This CDR3 has 15 amino acids. CDR3 sequence (DNA): TGTGCCAGCTCACCATTGGCAGGGCGTGAAAACATTCAGTACTTC. It yields the protein CASSPLAGRENIQYF.

Regarding this clonotype: A library prepared for alpha chains yielded this beta chain as an off-target read; its size is of little meaning. The chain combines TRBV10-2 with TRBJ1-2, with D perhaps TRBD1 (6 bases). V gave up 5 bases and J gave up 2 bases, with 18 bases separating them. This CDR3 contains 16 residues. Per germline, CDR1 WSHSY and CDR2 SAAADI. CDR3 DNA: TGCGCCAGCAGTACGAACCGGCAGGGGAGAAACTATGGCTACACCTTC. Protein product: CASSTNRQGRNYGYTF.

Of note for this clonotype: Found in a library prepared for alpha chains, this beta chain is an off-target read, and its abundance has little meaning. CDR3 in DNA: TGCAGTGGGAGAAGGACAGGGGGCGGATATGGCTACACCTTC. Protein sequence: CSGRRTGGGYGYTF. This chain connects TRBV20-1 to TRBJ1-2, with TRBD1 matching 11 bases. The trim removed 7 bases at V and 5 bases at J, leaving 9 bases unmatched. Germline CDR1 and CDR2: DFQATT and SNEGSKA (reference sequence). This CDR3 is 14 amino acids long.

This clonotype is termed medium-sized. This beta chain is off target for a library built for alpha chains, so its abundance means little. The rearrangement joins TRBV7-2 to TRBJ1-1; D not resolved. Trimming pared 1 base from V and 4 bases from J, leaving 7 bases between. The CDR3 has 13 amino acids. CDR1 and CDR2 from the germline V gene are SGHTA and FQGNSA. CDR3 nucleotide sequence: TGTGCCAGCAGCTTAGGGGCAGGCACTGAAGCTTTCTTT. Translation gives CASSLGAGTEAFF. Full variable domain (outside the CDR3, taken from reference TRBV7-2 and TRBJ1-1): GAGVSQSPSNKVTEKGKDVELRCDPISGHTALYWYRQSLGQGLEFLIYFQGNSAPDKSGLPSDRFSAERTGGSVSTLTIQRTQQEDSAVYLCASSLGAGTEAFFGQGTRLTVV.

Turning to this clonotype: This beta chain appears as a stray read in a library generated for alpha chains; its size is not informative. V and J are TRBV11-2 and TRBJ2-7, with 9 bases fitting TRBD1. The CDR3 runs 15 residues. Germline trimming cut 6 bases from V and 2 bases from J; bases unmatched to any gene: 8. Germline assignment: CDR1 SGHAT and CDR2 FQNNGV. CDR3 in amino acids: CASRRPGQGPYEQYF. CDR3 nucleotides: TGTGCCAGCAGACGCCCGGGACAGGGTCCCTACGAGCAGTACTTC.

Worth noting for this clonotype: Because the library targeted alpha chains, this beta chain is an off-target read whose size means little. V gene TRBV6-5 combines with J gene TRBJ1-4; 8 nucleotides agree with TRBD1. This CDR3 has 15 residues. V was clipped by 2 bases and J by 11 bases; unmatched bases: 10. The germline V gene has CDR1 MNHEY and CDR2 SVGAGI. The CDR3 region is CASSYAGTGHTKLFF. The CDR3 region has the DNA TGTGCCAGCAGTTACGCCGGGACAGGTCATACCAAACTGTTTTTT.

Note on this clonotype: Found in a library prepared for alpha chains, this beta chain is an off-target read, and its abundance has little meaning. This rearrangement joins TRBV18 to TRBJ1-1, with 7 bases lining up with TRBD1. The V gene's germline CDR1 is KGHSH and CDR2 LQKENI. Unmatched junction bases numbered 8, after V lost 1 base and J lost 3 bases. The CDR3 has 16 residues. The CDR3 DNA reads as TGTGCCAGCTCACCACGCGCGACAGGGCTCTACACTGAAGCTTTCTTT. Encoded protein: CASSPRATGLYTEAFF.

On this clonotype: This beta chain is off target for a library built for alpha chains, so its abundance means little. V and J are TRBV7-2 and TRBJ1-4; the D is unclear. Trimming removed 5 bases at V and 11 bases at J, with 12 bases between. The CDR3 is made up of 12 amino acids. The germline CDR1 and CDR2 sequences are SGHTA and FQGNSA. CDR3 loop: CASSRSNGKLFF. In nucleotides, the CDR3 is TGTGCCAGCAGCCGCTCGAATGGGAAACTGTTTTTT. Supplemented by reference TRBV7-2 and TRBJ1-4, the full variable domain reads GAGVSQSPSNKVTEKGKDVELRCDPISGHTALYWYRQSLGQGLEFLIYFQGNSAPDKSGLPSDRFSAERTGGSVSTLTIQRTQQEDSAVYLCASSRSNGKLFFGSGTQLSVL.

Regarding this clonotype: The library was designed around alpha chains, so this beta chain is a stray read whose abundance carries little weight. This chain uses TRBV7-2 with TRBJ1-6; 7 nucleotides line up with TRBD1. The CDR3 runs 14 residues. With 4 bases clipped from V and 7 bases from J, the junction kept 4 bases outside the gene matches. Germline assignment: CDR1 SGHTA and CDR2 FQGNSA. The CDR3 nucleotides read TGTGCCAGCAGCTACGGGACAGTAAATTCACCCCTCCACTTT. Translated, it gives CASSYGTVNSPLHF.

This clonotype was counted a single time. Since the library was made to target alpha chains, this beta chain is a stray read and its abundance is not meaningful. This chain connects TRBV20-1 to TRBJ1-1; TRBD1 matches 8 bases. V dropped 5 bases and J dropped 4; count of bases not matched to a gene: 15. Germline V CDR1 and CDR2: DFQATT, SNEGSKA (reference sequence). The CDR3 is 16 residues long. This CDR3 is CSAVGVDRARGTEAFF. DNA for the CDR3: TGCAGTGCTGTCGGGGTGGACAGGGCCCGGGGCACTGAAGCTTTCTTT.

As to this clonotype: Since it is a stray read in a library aimed at alpha chains, this beta chain has a size that is not meaningful. The chain carries TRBV10-2 and TRBJ2-1; 8 bases align to TRBD2. J lost 7 bases, V lost 8 bases, and 7 bases had no gene match. From germline, CDR1 is WSHSY and CDR2 SAAADI. This CDR3 has 13 residues. CDR3 amino acids: CASFRQRGNEQFF. The CDR3 DNA reads as TGCGCCAGCTTTCGGCAGCGGGGGAATGAGCAGTTCTTC.

About this clonotype: Since it is a stray read in a library aimed at alpha chains, this beta chain has a size that is not meaningful. The chain couples TRBV12-3 or TRBV12-4 to TRBJ1-2; 10 bases map to TRBD1. Losses at the gene ends were 6 bases for V and 5 bases for J; bases not matched to a gene: 6. The CDR3 runs to 14 residues. CDR3 region: CASSSGQGGYGYTF. The CDR3, as DNA: TGTGCCAGCAGCTCAGGACAGGGGGGTTATGGCTACACCTTC.

Worth noting for this clonotype: Since it is a stray read in a library aimed at alpha chains, this beta chain has a size that is not meaningful. The chain recombines TRBV11-2 with TRBJ2-1; 7 bases fit TRBD1. The CDR3 loop spans 15 amino acids. The germline gives CDR1 SGHAT, CDR2 FQNNGV. J lost 6 bases, V lost 2 bases, and 7 bases had no gene match. CDR3 loop: CASSLRGQRVNEQFF. The CDR3 region has the DNA TGTGCCAGCAGCTTACGGGGACAGCGAGTCAATGAGCAGTTCTTC.

This clonotype was observed a single time. As an off-target read in a library built for alpha chains, this beta chain has a frequency of little significance. This chain joins TRBV30 and TRBJ2-2; possible D gene TRBD1, 6 bases. The CDR3 runs 13 residues. From germline, CDR1 is GTSNPN and CDR2 SVGIG (reference sequence). V shed 5 bases and J shed 1 base, with 8 bases lying between them. For the CDR3, the DNA is TGTGCCTGGGACAGGATGAACACCGGGGAGCTGTTTTTT. Translated: CAWDRMNTGELFF.

With regard to this clonotype: This beta chain represents an off-target read in a library built for alpha chains; its size is of limited meaning. DNA of the CDR3: TGCGCCAGCAGCGGGACAGGCTGGGGCTACACCTTC. It specifies CASSGTGWGYTF. This chain uses TRBV4-1 with TRBJ1-2; TRBD1 matches 8 bases. The J segment lost 8 bases and the V segment lost 5 bases, leaving 4 bases of the junction unmatched. This CDR3 comprises 12 residues. Per the germline V gene, CDR1 is MGHRA and CDR2 is YSYEKL.

On this clonotype: This beta chain appears as a stray read in a library generated for alpha chains; its size is not informative. The chain's CDR3 is CASNRGGNTEAFF. The CDR3 nucleotides read TGTGCCAGCAACCGAGGGGGCAACACTGAAGCTTTCTTT. The chain combines TRBV9 with TRBJ1-1, with TRBD1 identical over 7 bases. V shed 6 bases and J 2 bases; nucleotides not matched to a gene: 4. CDR3 length: 13 amino acids. Germline CDR1 is SGDLS and CDR2 is YYNGEE. Filled out from reference TRBV9 and TRBJ1-1, the complete variable domain reads DSGVTQTPKHLITATGQRVTLRCSPRSGDLSVYWYQQSLDQGLQFLIQYYNGEERAKGNILERFSAQQFPDLHSELNLSSLELGDSALYFCASNRGGNTEAFFGQGTRLTVV.